This is a list of T cell receptor beta chains from one sample in a study of T cells in localized non-small cell lung cancer. Clones were read by immunoSEQ multiplex PCR, and TCRdb kept only the in-frame ones, dropping some. The data contain tens of thousands of clones, more than 80% of them singletons. Sequenced material: PBMCs, taken before any cancer treatment. The receptors were sampled from a man aged 35-75 years with stage II lung adenocarcinoma. Both conserved end residues are trimmed from each CDR3. D genes are given only for firm matches.

V gene	J gene	D gene	CDR3 protein
TRBV30	TRBJ1-5	TRBD1	AWSAGTGGQPQH
TRBV9	TRBJ2-3	TRBD1	ASSVAPRTGDTQY
TRBV6-5	TRBJ1-2	-	ASSSTYGYT
TRBV9	TRBJ2-3	-	ASSGGDTQY
TRBV10-3	TRBJ1-6	-	AISEVGNSPLH
TRBV7-9	TRBJ2-1	TRBD2	ASSSILAGGKYNEQF
TRBV5-1	TRBJ2-2	TRBD2	ASRSPGLAGARELF
TRBV6-5	TRBJ1-2	TRBD1	ASSRTGRDYGYT
TRBV5-1	TRBJ1-5	-	ASSREGSLNQPQH
TRBV28	TRBJ1-5	TRBD1	ASTSRTGGSQPQH
TRBV9	TRBJ2-5	TRBD2	ASSPGLAGGLRETQY
TRBV30	TRBJ2-5	-	AWSGSAGGRTQY
TRBV10-3	TRBJ1-1	TRBD1	AISETGDFNTEAF
TRBV7-3	TRBJ1-1	-	ASSLRQWGEAF
TRBV18	TRBJ2-6	TRBD2	ASSPLGSSGSTGANVLT
TRBV9	TRBJ2-1	TRBD2	ASSVDRGRSEQF
TRBV5-4	TRBJ2-2	-	ASSPGLSTGELF
TRBV5-4	TRBJ1-1	-	ASSLDSPPF
TRBV5-1	TRBJ1-1	-	ASSLGGQEAF
TRBV6-5	TRBJ2-1	TRBD1	ASSYGQGSEQF
TRBV7-6	TRBJ2-3	TRBD2	ASSLGSGTSGSTDTQY
TRBV6-5	TRBJ1-1	-	ASSRNTEAF
TRBV7-6	TRBJ2-2	TRBD2	ASSPLAGNTGELF
TRBV5-1	TRBJ2-7	-	ASSLEWGSYEQY
TRBV19	TRBJ1-1	TRBD1	ASSLLRPGQGANTEAF
TRBV2	TRBJ1-5	-	ASSAQGRGNQPQH
TRBV5-1	TRBJ2-5	-	ASNDGAGRETQY
TRBV5-1	TRBJ2-1	-	ASSLAGRRSSSYNEQF
TRBV5-1	TRBJ1-6	TRBD1	ASSWRTGDNSPLH
TRBV7-9	TRBJ1-5	-	ASSSQGRLNQPQH
TRBV30	TRBJ2-5	-	AWSVGGYGETQY
TRBV5-1	TRBJ2-2	TRBD2	ASSLSGRADGELF
TRBV4-1	TRBJ1-5	-	ASSQSGGQSNQPQH
TRBV6-1	TRBJ2-7	TRBD1	ASSARDRDEQY
TRBV5-4	TRBJ2-7	TRBD1	ASSQGGTGSLNEQY
TRBV10-1	TRBJ1-1	-	ASSESINRETAF
TRBV19	TRBJ2-3	TRBD2	ASSERLAGFSTDTQY
TRBV6-1	TRBJ1-5	TRBD1	ASSEQGTDQPQH
TRBV18	TRBJ2-7	-	ASSPGTLSSYEQY
TRBV19	TRBJ2-1	TRBD2	ASSSSGGPSQEQF
TRBV30	TRBJ1-5	TRBD1	AWSGQGLKGPQH
TRBV7-2	TRBJ2-1	TRBD2	ASSSTGLAGGHEQF
TRBV7-9	TRBJ1-1	TRBD1	ASSYTGQGRSEAF
TRBV29-1	TRBJ2-2	-	SVGTLGTGELF
TRBV5-1	TRBJ2-7	TRBD2	ASSLAIGTTSYEQY
TRBV5-1	TRBJ2-2	-	ASSWGLANTGELF
TRBV11-1	TRBJ2-5	-	ASSFLAQETQY
TRBV19	TRBJ1-2	TRBD1	ASSTQGPHGYT
TRBV2	TRBJ2-3	TRBD2	ARRGLAGGTQY
TRBV18	TRBJ2-5	-	ASSETGPQETQY
TRBV6-5	TRBJ2-1	TRBD2	ASRPRLAQYNEQF
TRBV10-3	TRBJ2-1	-	AISELRNEQF
TRBV5-4	TRBJ1-1	-	ASSLEVNTEAF
TRBV6-1	TRBJ2-7	TRBD1	ASSLRDRAEQY
TRBV7-9	TRBJ2-1	-	ASSLVGGISYNEQF
TRBV25-1	TRBJ2-1	-	ASSDQSPDSPNEQF
TRBV27	TRBJ2-5	TRBD2	ASIHPGLAGVSQETQY
TRBV7-9	TRBJ2-5	-	ASSLGGISGTQY